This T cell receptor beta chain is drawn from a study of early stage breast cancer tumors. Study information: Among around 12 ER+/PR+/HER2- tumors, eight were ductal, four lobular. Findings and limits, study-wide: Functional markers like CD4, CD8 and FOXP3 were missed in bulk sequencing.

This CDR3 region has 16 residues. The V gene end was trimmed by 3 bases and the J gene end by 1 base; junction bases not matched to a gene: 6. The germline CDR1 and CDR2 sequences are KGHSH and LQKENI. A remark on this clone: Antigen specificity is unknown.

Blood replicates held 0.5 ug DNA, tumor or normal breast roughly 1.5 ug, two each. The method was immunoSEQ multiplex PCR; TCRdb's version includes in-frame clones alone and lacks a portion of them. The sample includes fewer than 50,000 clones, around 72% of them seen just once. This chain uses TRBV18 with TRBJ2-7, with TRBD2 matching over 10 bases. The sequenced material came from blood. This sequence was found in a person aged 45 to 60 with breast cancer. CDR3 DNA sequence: TGTGCCAGCTCACCGAGCAGCGGGAGGGGGTCCTACGAGCAGTACTTC. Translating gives CASSPSSGRGSYEQYF.